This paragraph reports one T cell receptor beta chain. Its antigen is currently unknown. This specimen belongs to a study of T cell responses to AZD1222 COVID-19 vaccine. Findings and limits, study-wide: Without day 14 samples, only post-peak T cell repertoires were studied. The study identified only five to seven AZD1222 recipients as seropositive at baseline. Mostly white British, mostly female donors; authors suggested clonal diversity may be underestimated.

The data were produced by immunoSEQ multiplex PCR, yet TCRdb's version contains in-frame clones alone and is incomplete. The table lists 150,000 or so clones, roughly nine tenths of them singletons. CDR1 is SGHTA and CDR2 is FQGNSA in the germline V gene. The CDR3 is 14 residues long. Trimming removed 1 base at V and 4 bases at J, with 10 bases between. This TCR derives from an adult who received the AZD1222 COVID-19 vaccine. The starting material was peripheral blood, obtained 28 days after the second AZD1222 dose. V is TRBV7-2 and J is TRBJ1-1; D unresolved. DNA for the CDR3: TGTGCCAGCAGCTTAGATGCTCGCTTCACTGAAGCTTTCTTT. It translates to CASSLDARFTEAFF.